One sample yielded the 9 T cell receptor beta chains listed below, sequenced in a study of T-cell memory formation after mild COVID-19. Using its own MiXCR run on the 5' RACE reads, TCRdb lists one record per CDR3 protein. The sample lists some 330,000 distinct CDR3 sequences; about 21% were seen once. The sequencing sample was made of PBMCs or a T cell subset sorted from them (not recorded which). All receptors derive from an adult woman who had mild COVID-19 (a few samples of this study predate the infection). Cell type and time point are not known.

This clonotype was recorded a few times. The genes are TRBV7-2 and TRBJ2-7, with D possibly matching TRBD2 (5 bases). Trimming took off 5 bases at V and 2 bases at J, with 19 bases between the two ends. The germline gives CDR1 SGHTA, CDR2 FQGNSA. The CDR3 has 16 amino acids. The CDR3 sequence: CASSLERASPAYEQYF. In DNA, the CDR3 is TGTGCCAGCAGCCTGGAGAGGGCATCTCCAGCCTACGAGCAGTACTTC.

The genes are TRBV7-9 and TRBJ2-7; TRBD1 matches at 8 bases. This CDR3 has 13 residues. With V trimmed by 5 bases and J by 3 bases, 3 bases remained unmatched. Looked up from germline, CDR1 is SEHNR and CDR2 is FQNEAQ (reference sequence). The DNA of the CDR3 is TGTGCCAGCAGCGACAGGGGAGGCTACGAGCAGTACTTC. It is translated as CASSDRGGYEQYF.

This clonotype has a count of ten or more. This chain joins TRBV19 and TRBJ2-3; tentative D call: TRBD2 (5 bases). Germline V gives CDR1 LNHDA, CDR2 SQIVND (reference sequence). This CDR3 spans 13 amino acids. The V and J ends lost 8 bases and 4 bases respectively, with 13 bases between them. The CDR3 region has the DNA TGTGCCAGTTGTCCTAGCTTAGCAGATACGCAGTATTTT. This sequence encodes CASCPSLADTQYF.

V and J are TRBV6-6 and TRBJ2-1, with 10 bases identical to TRBD1. J lost 11 bases, V lost 4 bases, and 11 bases had no gene match. This CDR3 is 15 amino acids long. From germline, CDR1 is MNHNY and CDR2 SVGAGI (reference sequence). CDR3 coding DNA: TGTGCCAGCAGTTCCCCTCCGGACAGGGGGGTCAAGCAGTTCTTC. Translated: CASSSPPDRGVKQFF.

The table lists this clonotype with a few counts. V and J are TRBV25-1 and TRBJ1-2; possibly TRBD1 for D (5 bases). V lost 2 bases, J lost 1 base, and 8 bases lay in between. Germline values: CDR1 MGHDK, CDR2 SYGVNS. This CDR3 is built from 14 residues. CDR3 DNA sequence: TGTGCCAGCAGTGAAGGACACCGTAACTATGGCTACACCTTC. Translation: CASSEGHRNYGYTF.

The chain recombines TRBV25-1 with TRBJ1-1, with D possibly TRBD1 on 5 matching bases. The CDR3 length is 17 residues. CDR1 and CDR2 (germline): MGHDK, SYGVNS. Trimming shortened V by 3 bases and J by 5 bases, and 22 bases separated the two germline ends. The chain's CDR3 is CASSDWGGPSGRTEAFF. Written as DNA, the CDR3 is TGTGCCAGCAGTGATTGGGGGGGACCCAGCGGACGAACTGAAGCTTTCTTT.

This clonotype was seen a few times. The V call is TRBV5-4, the J call TRBJ1-1; possible D gene TRBD1, 5 bases. V lost 4 bases, J lost 4 bases, and 17 bases lay in between. The CDR3 loop spans 15 amino acids. Germline lookup yields CDR1 SGHNT and CDR2 YYREEE (reference sequence). The CDR3 coding sequence is TGTGCCAGCAGCACTCTACAGGCTTCGGGCACTGAAGCTTTCTTT. Its translation: CASSTLQASGTEAFF.

This clonotype was seen a few times. The chain has TRBV5-4 and TRBJ2-1, with 8 bases aligning to TRBD2. Germline trimming cut 7 bases from V and 3 bases from J; bases unmatched to any gene: 9. The germline CDR1 and CDR2 sequences are SGHNT and YYREEE (reference sequence). The CDR3 spans 15 residues. DNA of the CDR3: TGTGCCAGCGGGAAACGGGGGGGCAGCTACAATGAGCAGTTCTTC. Encoded protein: CASGKRGGSYNEQFF.

The table lists this clonotype with a few counts. V usage is TRBV7-9 and J usage is TRBJ2-3; 10 bases agree with TRBD1. In germline, CDR1 is SEHNR, CDR2 FQNEAQ (reference sequence). The CDR3 runs to 16 residues. J lost 6 bases, V lost 4 bases, and 10 bases had no gene match. CDR3 nucleotides: TGTGCCAGCAGCTCACAGGGGGACAGGGGTTCGGATACGCAGTATTTT. Its translation is CASSSQGDRGSDTQYF.